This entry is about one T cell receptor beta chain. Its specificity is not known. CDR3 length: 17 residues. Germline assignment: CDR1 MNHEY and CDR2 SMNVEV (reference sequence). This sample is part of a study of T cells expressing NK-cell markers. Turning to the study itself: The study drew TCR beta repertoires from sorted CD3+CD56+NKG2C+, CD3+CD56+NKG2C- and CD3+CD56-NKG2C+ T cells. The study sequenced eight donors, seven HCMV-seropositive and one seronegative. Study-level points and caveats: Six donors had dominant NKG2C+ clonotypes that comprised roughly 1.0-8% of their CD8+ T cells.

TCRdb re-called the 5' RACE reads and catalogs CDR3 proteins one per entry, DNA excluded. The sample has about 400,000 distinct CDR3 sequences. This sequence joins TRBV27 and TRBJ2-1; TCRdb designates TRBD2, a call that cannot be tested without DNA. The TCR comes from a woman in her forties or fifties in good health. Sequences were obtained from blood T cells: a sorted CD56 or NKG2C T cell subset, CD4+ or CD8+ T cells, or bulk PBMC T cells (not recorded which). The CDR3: CASSFLSLAGGYNEQFF.